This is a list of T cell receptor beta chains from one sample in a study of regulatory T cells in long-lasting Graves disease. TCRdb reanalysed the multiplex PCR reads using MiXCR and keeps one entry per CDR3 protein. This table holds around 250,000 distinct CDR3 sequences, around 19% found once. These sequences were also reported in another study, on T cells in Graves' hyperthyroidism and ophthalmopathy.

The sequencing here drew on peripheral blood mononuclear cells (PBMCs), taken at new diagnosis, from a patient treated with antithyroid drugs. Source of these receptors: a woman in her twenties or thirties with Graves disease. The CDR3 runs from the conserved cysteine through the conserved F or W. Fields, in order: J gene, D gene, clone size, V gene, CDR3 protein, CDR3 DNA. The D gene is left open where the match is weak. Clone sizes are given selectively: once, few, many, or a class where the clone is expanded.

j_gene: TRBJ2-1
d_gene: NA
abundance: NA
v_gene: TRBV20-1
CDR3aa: CSAKGEGYNEQFF
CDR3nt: TGCAGTGCTAAGGGGGAGGGGTACAATGAGCAGTTCTTC

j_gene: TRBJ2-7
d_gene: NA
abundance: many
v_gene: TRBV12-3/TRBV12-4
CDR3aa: CASSPTEYEQYF
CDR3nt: TGTGCCAGCAGTCCTACAGAGTACGAGCAGTACTTC

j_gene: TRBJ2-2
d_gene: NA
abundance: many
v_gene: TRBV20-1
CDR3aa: CSASRDTNTGELFF
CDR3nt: TGCAGTGCTAGCAGGGACACGAACACCGGGGAGCTGTTTTTT

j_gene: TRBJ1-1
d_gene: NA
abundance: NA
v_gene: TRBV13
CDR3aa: CASSLGLGVFAEAFF
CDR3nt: TGTGCCAGCAGCTTAGGCCTAGGGGTTTTCGCTGAAGCTTTCTTT

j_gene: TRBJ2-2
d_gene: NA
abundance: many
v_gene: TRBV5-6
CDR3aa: CASSLSWASPQHTGELFF
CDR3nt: TGTGCCAGCAGCTTGTCGTGGGCCTCTCCCCAACACACCGGGGAGCTGTTTTTT

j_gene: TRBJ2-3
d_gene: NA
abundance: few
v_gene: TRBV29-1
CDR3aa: CSAWTGRGNTQYF
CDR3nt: TGCAGCGCCTGGACGGGGAGAGGGAATACGCAGTATTTT

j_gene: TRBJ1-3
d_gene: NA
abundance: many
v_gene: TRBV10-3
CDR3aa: CAISESSLQGGSGNTIYF
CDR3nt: TGTGCCATCAGTGAGTCCTCTTTACAGGGCGGCTCTGGAAACACCATATATTTT

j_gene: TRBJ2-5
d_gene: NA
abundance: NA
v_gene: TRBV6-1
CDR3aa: CASSSWGLPGETQYF
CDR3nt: TGTGCCAGCAGCTCGTGGGGACTCCCAGGGGAGACCCAGTACTTC

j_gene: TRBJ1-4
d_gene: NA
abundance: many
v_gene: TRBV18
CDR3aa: CASSPDRRPNEKLFF
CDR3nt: TGTGCCAGCTCACCAGACAGGCGGCCTAATGAAAAACTGTTTTTT

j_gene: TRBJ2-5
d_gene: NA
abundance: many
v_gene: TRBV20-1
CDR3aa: CSAPPGIQETQYF
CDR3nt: TGCAGTGCTCCCCCGGGGATTCAAGAGACCCAGTACTTC

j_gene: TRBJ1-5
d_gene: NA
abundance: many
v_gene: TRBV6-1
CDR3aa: CASTSGSHSNQPQHF
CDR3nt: TGTGCCAGCACCTCGGGGAGCCATAGCAATCAGCCCCAGCATTTT

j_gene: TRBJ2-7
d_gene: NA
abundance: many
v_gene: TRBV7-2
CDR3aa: CASSFMDAYEQYF
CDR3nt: TGTGCCAGCAGCTTTATGGACGCCTACGAGCAGTACTTC

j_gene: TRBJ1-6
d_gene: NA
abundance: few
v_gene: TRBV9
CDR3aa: CASSVRTDSPLHF
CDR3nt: TGTGCCAGCAGCGTGAGGACAGATTCACCCCTCCACTTT

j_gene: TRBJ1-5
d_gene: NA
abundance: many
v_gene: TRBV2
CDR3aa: CASSGEVQGFNQPQHF
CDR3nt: TGTGCCAGCAGTGGAGAAGTACAGGGATTTAATCAGCCCCAGCATTTT

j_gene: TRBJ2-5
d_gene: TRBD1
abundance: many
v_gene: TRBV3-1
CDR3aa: CASSRDSQETQYF
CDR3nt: TGTGCCAGCAGTAGGGACAGCCAAGAGACCCAGTACTTC

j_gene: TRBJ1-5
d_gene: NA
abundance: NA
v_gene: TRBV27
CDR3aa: CASSLSGDYSNQPQHF
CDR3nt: TGTGCCAGCAGTTTAAGCGGGGACTATAGCAATCAGCCCCAGCATTTT

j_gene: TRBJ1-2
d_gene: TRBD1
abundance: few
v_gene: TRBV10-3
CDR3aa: CAISGTGDAGYTF
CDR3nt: TGTGCCATCAGTGGGACAGGCGATGCTGGCTACACCTTC

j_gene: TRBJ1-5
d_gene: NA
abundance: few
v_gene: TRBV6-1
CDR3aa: CASTPEHSNQPQHF
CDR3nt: TGTGCCAGCACCCCGGAACATAGCAATCAGCCCCAGCATTTT

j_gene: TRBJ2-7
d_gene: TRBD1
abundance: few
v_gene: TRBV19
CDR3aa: CASSLGQGPYEQYF
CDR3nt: TGTGCCAGTAGTCTCGGACAGGGCCCCTACGAGCAGTACTTC

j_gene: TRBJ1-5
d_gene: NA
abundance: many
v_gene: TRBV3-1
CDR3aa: CASSQLPGGNQPQHF
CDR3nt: TGTGCCAGCAGCCAACTTCCCGGGGGCAATCAGCCCCAGCATTTT

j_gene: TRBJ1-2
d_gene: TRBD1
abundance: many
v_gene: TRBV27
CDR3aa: CASSRLGQGAYYGYTF
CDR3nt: TGTGCCAGCAGCCGACTAGGACAGGGGGCTTACTATGGCTACACCTTC

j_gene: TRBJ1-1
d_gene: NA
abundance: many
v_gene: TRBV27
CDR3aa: CASSLSLRGVLNTEAFF
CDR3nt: TGTGCCAGCAGTTTATCCTTGAGAGGGGTTCTGAACACTGAAGCTTTCTTT

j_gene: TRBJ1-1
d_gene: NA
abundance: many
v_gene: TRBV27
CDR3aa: CASSFGGENTEAFF
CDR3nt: TGTGCCAGCAGTTTCGGGGGGGAGAACACTGAAGCTTTCTTT

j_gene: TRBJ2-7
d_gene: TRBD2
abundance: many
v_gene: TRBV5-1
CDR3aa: CASSFTGLAVYEQYF
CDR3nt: TGCGCCAGCAGCTTCACAGGACTAGCGGTCTACGAGCAGTACTTC

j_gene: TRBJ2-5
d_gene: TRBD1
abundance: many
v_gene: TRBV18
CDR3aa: CASSPLRGQETQYF
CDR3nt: TGTGCCAGCTCACCACTCAGGGGGCAAGAGACCCAGTACTTC

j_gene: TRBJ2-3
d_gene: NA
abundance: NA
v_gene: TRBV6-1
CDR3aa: CATSHFFVVVTDTQYF
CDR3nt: TGTGCCACCTCCCACTTTTTCGTGGTGGTTACAGATACGCAGTATTTT

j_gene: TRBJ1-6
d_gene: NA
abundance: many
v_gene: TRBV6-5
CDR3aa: CASSYSEDSPLHF
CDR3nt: TGTGCCAGCAGTTACTCGGAAGATTCACCCCTCCACTTT

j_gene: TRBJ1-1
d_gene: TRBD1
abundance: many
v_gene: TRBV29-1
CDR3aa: CSVRQGRGTEAFF
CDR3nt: TGCAGCGTTAGACAGGGAAGAGGCACTGAAGCTTTCTTT

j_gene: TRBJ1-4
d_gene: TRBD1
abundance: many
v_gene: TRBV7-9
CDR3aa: CASSPLSGTANEKLFF
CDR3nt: TGTGCCAGCAGCCCCTTATCCGGGACAGCTAATGAAAAACTGTTTTTT

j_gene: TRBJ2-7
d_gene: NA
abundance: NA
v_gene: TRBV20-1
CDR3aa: CSAPDWAGEQYF
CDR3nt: TGCAGTGCACCCGACTGGGCGGGGGAGCAGTACTTC

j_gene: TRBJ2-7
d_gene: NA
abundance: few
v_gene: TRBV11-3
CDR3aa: CASSLGVAGSTGAYEQYF
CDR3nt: TGTGCCAGCAGCTTAGGGGTGGCGGGTTCTACCGGCGCCTACGAGCAGTACTTC

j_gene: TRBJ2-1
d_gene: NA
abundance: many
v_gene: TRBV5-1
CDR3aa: CASSASGTSYNEQFF
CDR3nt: TGCGCCAGCAGCGCATCCGGGACCTCCTACAATGAGCAGTTCTTC

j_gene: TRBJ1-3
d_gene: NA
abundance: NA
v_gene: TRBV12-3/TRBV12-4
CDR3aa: CASLPSSGNTIYF
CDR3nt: TGTGCCAGCTTACCCAGCTCTGGAAACACCATATATTTT

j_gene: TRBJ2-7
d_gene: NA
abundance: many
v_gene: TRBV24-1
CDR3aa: CATSDNDRNYEQYF
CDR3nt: TGTGCCACCAGTGATAACGACAGGAACTACGAGCAGTACTTC

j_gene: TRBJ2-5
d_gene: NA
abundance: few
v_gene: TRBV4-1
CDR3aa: CASSQSEFQETQYF
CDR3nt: TGCGCCAGCAGCCAAAGTGAGTTTCAAGAGACCCAGTACTTC

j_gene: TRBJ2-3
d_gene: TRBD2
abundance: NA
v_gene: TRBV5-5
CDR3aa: CASSLLAGGPLREDTQYF
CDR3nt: TGTGCCAGCAGCTTACTAGCGGGGGGTCCCTTGAGGGAAGATACGCAGTATTTT

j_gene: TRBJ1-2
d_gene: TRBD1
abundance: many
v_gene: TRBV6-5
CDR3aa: CASSYSKTGVYGYTF
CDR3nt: TGTGCCAGCAGTTACTCGAAGACAGGGGTCTATGGCTACACCTTC